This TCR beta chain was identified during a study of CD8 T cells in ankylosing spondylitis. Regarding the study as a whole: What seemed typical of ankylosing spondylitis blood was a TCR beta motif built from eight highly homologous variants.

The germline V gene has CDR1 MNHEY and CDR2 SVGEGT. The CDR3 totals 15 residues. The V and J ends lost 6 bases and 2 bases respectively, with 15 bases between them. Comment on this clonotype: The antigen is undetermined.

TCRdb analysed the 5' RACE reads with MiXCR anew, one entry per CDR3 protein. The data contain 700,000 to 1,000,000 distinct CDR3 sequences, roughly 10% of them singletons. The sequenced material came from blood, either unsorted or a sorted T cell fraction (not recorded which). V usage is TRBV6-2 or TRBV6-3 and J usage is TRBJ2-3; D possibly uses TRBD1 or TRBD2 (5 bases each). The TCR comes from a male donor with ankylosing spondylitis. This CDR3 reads CASSDGDHSTDTQYF. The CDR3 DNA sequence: TGTGCCAGCAGCGACGGGGACCATTCCACAGATACGCAGTATTTT.